This is a list of T cell receptor beta chains from one sample in a study of control samples from healthy donors and cancer patients. Clones were read by immunoSEQ multiplex PCR, and TCRdb kept only the in-frame ones, dropping some. The sample yields roughly 130,000 clones, around 93% seen once. The sequencing input was blood. The source is a man between 18 and 29 years old in good health. CDR3s include the opening cysteine and the closing phenylalanine or tryptophan. The D gene is left open where the match is weak.

>.|TRBJ2-4|TRBV7-9
CASSLEPKNIQYF
TGTGCCAGCAGCTTAGAACCCAAAAACATTCAGTACTTC
>.|TRBJ2-6|TRBV6-5
CASSYSWRAGANVLTF
TGTGCCAGCAGTTACTCGTGGAGGGCCGGGGCCAACGTCCTGACTTTC
>TRBD2|TRBJ2-5|TRBV9
CASSVLASGGQETQYF
TGTGCCAGCAGCGTACTCGCTAGCGGGGGACAAGAGACCCAGTACTTC
>.|TRBJ1-2|TRBV5-4
CASSLQGFRYGYTF
TGTGCCAGCAGCTTACAGGGATTCCGCTATGGCTACACCTTC
>TRBD2|TRBJ2-5|TRBV5-1
CASSLELAGGTPKTQYF
TGCGCCAGCAGCTTGGAGCTAGCGGGGGGAACCCCAAAGACCCAGTACTTC
>.|TRBJ2-7|TRBV5-6
CASSLNIFGLSYEQYF
TGTGCCAGCAGCTTGAATATCTTTGGATTATCCTACGAGCAGTACTTC
>TRBD1|TRBJ1-2|TRBV2
CASRALGTGANYGYTF
TGTGCCAGCAGGGCCCTTGGGACAGGAGCTAACTATGGCTACACCTTC
>.|TRBJ1-6|TRBV2
CASSRRQLKTNSPLHF
TGTGCCAGCAGCCGTCGACAGCTCAAAACTAATTCACCCCTCCACTTT
>.|TRBJ1-5|TRBV6-1
CASSEVRGQPQHF
TGTGCCAGCAGTGAAGTTCGGGGCCAGCCCCAGCATTTT
>.|TRBJ2-5|TRBV5-4
CASSLPVGGEETQYF
TGTGCCAGCAGCCTACCCGTTGGTGGGGAAGAGACCCAGTACTTC
>TRBD2|TRBJ2-1|TRBV30
CAWSDLAGRRNEQFF
TGTGCCTGGAGTGATTTAGCGGGGAGGCGGAATGAGCAGTTCTTC
>.|TRBJ2-7|TRBV11-2
CASSLGVVEQYF
TGTGCCAGCAGCTTAGGCGTAGTCGAGCAGTACTTC